Below are 12 T cell receptor beta chains sequenced from a single sample in a study of T cell repertoires in cytomegalovirus infection. MiXCR, run by TCRdb on the reads, gives a single entry per CDR3 protein. The repertoire includes 650,000 to 900,000 distinct CDR3 sequences, roughly 33% of them detected once, and roughly 12% sits in the top ten. These TCRs are of unknown antigen specificity. The source was cultured CD8+ T cells from PBMCs, collected from culture after CMV antigen stimulation. These receptors were taken from a human donor in good health (CMV status not recorded). Some clones in this sample may be carry-over from other donors' samples.

This clonotype was observed many times. The chain recombines TRBV7-2 with TRBJ1-4, with 9 bases aligning to TRBD1. From germline, CDR1 is SGHTA and CDR2 FQGNSA. The CDR3 length is 14 residues. Trimming cost V 1 base and J 8 bases; bases outside gene matches: 2. CDR3 sequence (DNA): TGTGCCAGCAGCTTAGTTGGGACAGGGGAAAAACTGTTTTTT. This translates into CASSLVGTGEKLFF.

This clonotype was counted once. This CDR3 reads CASSPVDSSNQPQHF. The CDR3 nucleotides are TGTGCCAGCAGCCCAGTGGACAGTAGCAATCAGCCCCAGCATTTT. V is TRBV9 and J is TRBJ1-5; a weak D match, TRBD1 (6 bases). V lost 4 bases and J lost 0, with 11 bases in between. The CDR3 runs 15 residues. The germline V gene has CDR1 SGDLS and CDR2 YYNGEE.

V usage is TRBV7-6 and J usage is TRBJ2-5; 12 bases fit TRBD2. Germline trimming cut 2 bases from V and 5 bases from J; bases unmatched to any gene: 9. This CDR3 spans 17 amino acids. Looked up from germline, CDR1 is SGHVS and CDR2 is FNYEAQ. The CDR3 sequence is CASSLLAGGPKGETQYF. The DNA for the CDR3 is TGTGCCAGCAGCTTACTAGCGGGGGGGCCAAAAGGGGAGACCCAGTACTTC.

V and J are TRBV19 and TRBJ2-2; unclear D gene. Trimming cost V 5 bases and J 2 bases, with 12 bases left between them. Germline CDR1 is LNHDA and CDR2 is SQIVND (reference sequence). CDR3 length: 15 residues. CDR3 in amino acids: CASSYYSFNTGELFF. CDR3 sequence (DNA): TGTGCCAGTAGTTACTATTCCTTCAACACCGGGGAGCTGTTTTTT.

The chain joins TRBV12-5 to TRBJ2-5; D gene unclear. The V gene lost 6 bases and the J gene lost 5 bases, with 7 bases spanning the gap. CDR3 length equals 11 residues. The V gene's germline CDR1 is LGHNT and CDR2 FRNRAP. CDR3 DNA: TGTGCTAGTGGCCCGTGGGAGACCCAGTACTTC. Translation: CASGPWETQYF.

This clonotype was recorded a few times. V is TRBV19 and J is TRBJ2-7, with unresolved D. The V end lost 3 bases, the J end lost 0 bases, and 6 bases lay between the germline ends. Germline loops: CDR1 LNHDA, CDR2 SQIVND (reference sequence). The CDR3 has 13 residues. CDR3 sequence reads: CASSIIHSYEQYF. In nucleotides, the CDR3 is TGTGCCAGTAGTATCATCCACTCCTACGAGCAGTACTTC.

This clonotype was seen a handful of times. V is TRBV12-3 or TRBV12-4 and J is TRBJ2-5, with 8 bases matching TRBD1. This CDR3 has 14 residues. Trimming at V came to 5 bases and at J to 6 bases, leaving 8 bases not matched to a gene. This chain's CDR3 is CASSPRDRWQTQYF. The DNA for the CDR3 is TGTGCCAGCAGTCCTCGGGACAGGTGGCAGACCCAGTACTTC.

V gene TRBV7-9 combines with J gene TRBJ2-2; the D gene is possibly TRBD1 (6 bases). Germline V gives CDR1 SEHNR, CDR2 FQNEAQ (reference sequence). This CDR3 is 16 amino acids long. V lost 0 bases and J 5 bases, leaving 13 bases between the germline ends. The CDR3 here is CASSLALYTGTGELFF. As DNA, the CDR3 is TGTGCCAGCAGCTTAGCCCTTTACACAGGGACCGGGGAGCTGTTTTTT.

The V call is TRBV20-1, the J call TRBJ2-5; 7 bases fit TRBD2. J was trimmed by 2 bases and V by 6 bases; bases with no gene match: 6. The CDR3 contains 13 residues. In germline, CDR1 is DFQATT, CDR2 SNEGSKA (reference sequence). Written as DNA, the CDR3 is TGCAGTGCCGACTTCGGGGGGCAAGAGACCCAGTACTTC. Translating it yields CSADFGGQETQYF.

About this clonotype: In this CDR3 the conserved last residue, phenylalanine or tryptophan, is missing, so a read error is likely. V and J are TRBV12-3 or TRBV12-4 and TRBJ2-1, with TRBD2 matching over 7 bases. Germline trimming cut 3 bases from V and 2 bases from J; bases unmatched to any gene: 7. This CDR3 is built from 16 residues. This CDR3 reads CASSFSAGRAYNEQFL. CDR3 nucleotides: TGTGCCAGCAGTTTCTCAGCGGGGAGAGCCTACAATGAGCAGTTCCTC.

The rearrangement uses TRBV7-9 and TRBJ1-1; TRBD1 matches 7 bases. Germline V gives CDR1 SEHNR, CDR2 FQNEAQ (reference sequence). This CDR3 is 15 amino acids long. V lost 1 base to trimming and J lost 6 bases; unmatched junction nucleotides: 8. CDR3 loop: CASSLGQGVRSEAFF. CDR3 bases: TGTGCCAGCAGCTTAGGGCAGGGGGTGAGGTCTGAAGCTTTCTTT. The whole variable domain, remainder taken from reference TRBV7-9 and TRBJ1-1, is DTGVSQNPRHKITKRGQNVTFRCDPISEHNRLYWYRQTLGQGPEFLTYFQNEAQLEKSRLLSDRFSAERPKGSFSTLEIQRTEQGDSAMYLCASSLGQGVRSEAFFGQGTRLTVV.

The V and J genes are TRBV11-1 and TRBJ2-2, with D hard to call. The CDR3 loop spans 17 amino acids. Germline V gene sequence: CDR1 SGHAT, CDR2 FQDESV (reference sequence). Trimming took 0 bases from V and 3 from J, leaving 14 bases between them. CDR3 loop: CASSLAVTQYHTGELFF. The CDR3 DNA is TGTGCCAGCAGCTTAGCGGTAACACAGTATCACACCGGGGAGCTGTTTTTT. Full variable domain (rest looked up from reference TRBV11-1 and TRBJ2-2): EAEVAQSPRYKITEKSQAVAFWCDPISGHATLYWYRQILGQGPELLVQFQDESVVDDSQLPKDRFSAERLKGVDSTLKIQPAELGDSAMYLCASSLAVTQYHTGELFFGEGSRLTVL.